This T cell receptor beta chain was sequenced for a study of CD8+ T cells in alopecia areata (dated by TCRdb to 2016 to 2019). Regarding the research as a whole: The study used high-throughput TCRbeta sequencing to examine T cell clonal expansion in alopecia areata, in both the C3H/HeJ mouse model and human patients. On the human side, TCRbeta sequencing was run on scalp tissue and on sorted CD4+ and CD8+ peripheral blood T cells from healthy controls and from alopecia areata patients with either patchy or totalis/universalis disease. Scalp clonality was compared across normal scalp (n=4), patchy alopecia areata scalp (n=8), and alopecia totalis/universalis scalp (n=8). RNA was extracted with the PAXgene miRNA kit for fixed scalp, the miRNeasy kit for PBMCs, and the RNeasy kit for mouse skin. Amplification of TCRbeta CDR3 regions was done by immunoSEQ multiplex PCR using 35 Vbeta forward primers and 13 Jbeta reverse primers. Beyond this particular receptor, the publication reports: Compared with mice, TCR sequences shared between patients were less clear, possibly partly because of HLA diversity across the patient population. Compared with normal scalp, lesional scalp had higher clonality and more expanded CD8+ clones, particularly in alopecia totalis/universalis, a pattern that suggests antigenic drive. Scalp TCR repertoire analysis is complicated because resident alphabeta T cells in normal human skin are also sequenced, whereas mouse skin is dominated by gammadelta T cells.

Trimming takes 4 bases from V and 2 bases from J, and the germline ends sit 15 bases apart. Based on the germline V gene, the CDR1 and CDR2 sequences are MDHEN and SYDVKM. From cysteine to phenylalanine, the CDR3 is 15 amino acids long. Only CDR3 DNA is held: 45 bases, read in frame from base 1. A note on this clone: Its antigen target is currently unknown. Base-call qualities are not available, and no considerably larger clone is one nucleotide away.

Lesional scalp punch biopsies and peripheral blood were obtained from alopecia areata patients. PBMCs were separated by density centrifugation and stained for CD3, CD4 and CD8, after which CD4+ and CD8+ T cells were sorted on a FACSAria. The untreated alopecia areata patients were recruited through a multicenter biomarker study. For a few biomarker-study patients, blood CD8+ T cells were further sorted into NKG2D-low and NKG2D-high fractions. Libraries were made using the immunoSEQ multiplex PCR assay. RNA was extracted from all samples and reverse transcribed into cDNA, which served as template for TCR sequencing. SuperScript III was used for first-strand cDNA synthesis, primed with a 2:1 mix of oligo-dT and random hexamers. A synthetic immune receptor repertoire was used to gauge amplification bias, and whatever bias remained was removed computationally. Under the source paper's analysis protocol: After raw reads were preprocessed to remove errors, the CDR3 was defined following IMGT conventions as running from the conserved cysteine to phenylalanine. Clonality was computed as 1 minus the Shannon entropy, with the entropy normalized by log2 of the number of productive unique TCRs. Scalp TCRbeta sequences were cross-referenced with sorted blood CD4 and CD8 repertoires so that the CD4 or CD8 identity of scalp clones could be inferred. The table comes from immuneACCESS by way of TCRdb, which keeps in-frame sequences with V and J called. Part of the clones is missing from these tables; in studies checked, under half for an unresolved V gene and the rest for unknown reasons. Clone size and the V and J calls come from that table; the DNA yielded D and trimming. For this sample the table gives fewer than 40,000 clones, of which 55% were detected only once. Clones ranked in the top ten supply around two fifths of the sample.

The chain employs TRBV28 and TRBJ2-7, with no reliable assignment of the D segment. The TCR comes from a human donor with alopecia areata. Sequencing used NKG2D-high CD8+ T cells sorted from blood. The cell subset or site label corresponds to: sorted CD8+ NKG2D-high blood T cells. Read as DNA, the sequence is TGTGCCAGCAGTTCACCATCCCTCAGAACCTACGAGCAGTACTTC. This is translated as CASSSPSLRTYEQYF.